This T cell receptor beta chain stems from a study of T cell repertoires in cytomegalovirus infection. Points from the study as a whole: Accumulated public TCR beta family frequency recognized individuals carrying CMV together with the relevant HLA. Dominant in the ex vivo response were TCR beta clonotypes restricted by HLA-C and specific for CMV.

This CDR3 has 14 residues. Germline V gene data show CDR1 as SGHVS and CDR2 as FNYEAQ. The V gene lost 2 bases and the J gene lost 2 bases, with 9 bases spanning the gap. A few counts support this clonotype. Its antigen is unknown. TCRdb recomputed calls from the reads with MiXCR, one row per CDR3 protein. The sample gives approximately 350,000 distinct CDR3 sequences, about 35% of which show up once; less than 15% is in the top ten. The receptor comes from a human donor in good health (CMV status not recorded). Some clones in this sample may be carry-over from other donors' samples. This specimen consisted of cultured PBMCs, obtained from culture after CMV antigen stimulation. The J gene is TRBJ1-2, the V gene TRBV7-6; D might be TRBD1 (5 bases). The CDR3 loop reads CASSLSGMNYGYTF. The CDR3 coding sequence is TGTGCCAGCAGCTTATCAGGGATGAACTATGGCTACACCTTC.